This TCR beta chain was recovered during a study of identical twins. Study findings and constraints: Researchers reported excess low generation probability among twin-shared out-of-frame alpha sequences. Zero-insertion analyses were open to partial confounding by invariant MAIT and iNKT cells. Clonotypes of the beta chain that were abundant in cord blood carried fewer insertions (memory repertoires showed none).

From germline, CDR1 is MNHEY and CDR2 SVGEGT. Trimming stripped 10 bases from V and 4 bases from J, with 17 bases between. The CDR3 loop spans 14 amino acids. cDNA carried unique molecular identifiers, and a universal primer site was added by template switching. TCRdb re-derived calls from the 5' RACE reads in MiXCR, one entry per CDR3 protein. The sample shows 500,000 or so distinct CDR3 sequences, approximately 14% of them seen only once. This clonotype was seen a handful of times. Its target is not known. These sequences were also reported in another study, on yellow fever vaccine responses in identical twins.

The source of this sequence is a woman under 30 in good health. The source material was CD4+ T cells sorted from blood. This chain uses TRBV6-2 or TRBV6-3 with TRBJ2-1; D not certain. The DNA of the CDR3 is TGTGCCACCGTTCCGGCTGGAAAGTACAATGAGCAGTTCTTC. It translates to CATVPAGKYNEQFF.